This TCR beta chain was captured in a study of T cell responses to AZD1222 COVID-19 vaccine. Study-wide results and limits: It should be noted that donors were predominantly white British and more often female, and clonal diversity was possibly underestimated.

This clone was detected a few times. Antigen specificity is unknown. The data were produced by immunoSEQ multiplex PCR, yet TCRdb's version contains in-frame clones alone and is incomplete. The sample lists more than 100,000 clones; about 85% were seen once. The V and J ends lost 4 bases and 7 bases, in that order; junction bases with no gene match: 11. This CDR3 is 14 amino acids long. CDR1 is SGHRS, CDR2 YFSETQ, per germline. The sequences come from peripheral blood, collected 28 days after the second AZD1222 dose. The chain links TRBV5-1 to TRBJ2-7; TRBD1 matches at 7 bases. The origin of this receptor is an adult who received the AZD1222 COVID-19 vaccine. The CDR3 spells CASSPGDRVEEQYF. The CDR3 DNA follows: TGCGCCAGCAGCCCAGGGGACAGAGTGGAGGAGCAGTACTTC.